The 21 T cell receptor beta chains below come from one sample, sequenced in a study of blood T cell repertoires in COVID-19. TCRdb's copy holds only in-frame clones and misses some; the assay was immunoSEQ multiplex PCR. This table holds 90,000 to 130,000 clones, 75% to 80% found once. The sequenced sample consisted of peripheral blood. These receptors were taken from a woman older than 75 with active or convalescent COVID-19.

In DNA, the CDR3 is TGTGCCAGCAGCAGCGGGGCAGATACGCAGTATTTT. Its translation is CASSSGADTQYF. This chain links TRBV11-3 with TRBJ2-3; 7 nucleotides match TRBD2. Germline V gene data show CDR1 as SGHNT and CDR2 as YENEEA. The trim removed 5 bases at V and 4 bases at J, leaving 0 bases unmatched. The CDR3 sequence is 12 residues long.

The rearrangement joins TRBV30 to TRBJ2-6, with D tentatively TRBD2 (5 bases). The CDR3 loop spans 14 amino acids. CDR1 is GTSNPN, CDR2 SVGIG, per germline (reference sequence). V was clipped by 4 bases and J by 2 bases, with 9 bases between them. The CDR3 spells CAWTREPGANVLTF. For the CDR3, the DNA is TGTGCCTGGACTCGGGAACCTGGGGCCAACGTCCTGACTTTC.

This clone showed up just a few times. The genes are TRBV2 and TRBJ2-5; 7 bases agree with TRBD1. The ends lost 8 bases at V and 6 bases at J; junction bases unmatched: 9. CDR1 and CDR2 from the germline V gene are SNHLY and FYNNEI. The CDR3 runs 13 residues. CDR3 DNA: TGTGCCAGCGAACCGGGACAGTTTAAGACCCAGTACTTC. Its translation: CASEPGQFKTQYF. Full variable domain (rest looked up from reference TRBV2 and TRBJ2-5): EPEVTQTPSHQVTQMGQEVILRCVPISNHLYFYWYRQILGQKVEFLVSFYNNEISEKSEIFDDQFSVERPDGSNFTLKIRSTKLEDSAMYFCASEPGQFKTQYFGPGTRLLVL.

V gene TRBV11-3 combines with J gene TRBJ2-1; D is perhaps TRBD1 (6 bases). The germline V gene encodes CDR1 SGHNT and CDR2 YENEEA. This CDR3 spans 16 amino acids. Trimming shortened V by 4 bases and J by 6 bases, and 19 bases separated the two germline ends. The CDR3 is CASSSGEYRAGNEQFF. In nucleotides, the CDR3 is TGTGCCAGCAGCTCAGGGGAATATCGGGCGGGCAATGAGCAGTTCTTC.

This clone occurred once. The chain couples TRBV5-4 to TRBJ1-1, with 7 bases aligning to TRBD1. Germline lookup yields CDR1 SGHNT and CDR2 YYREEE (reference sequence). The CDR3 length is 15 residues. The J segment lost 3 bases and the V segment lost 2 bases, leaving 7 bases of the junction unmatched. Here the CDR3 reads CASSLQGWVDTEAFF. The DNA of the CDR3 is TGTGCCAGCAGCTTACAGGGGTGGGTCGACACTGAAGCTTTCTTT.

This chain uses TRBV29-1 with TRBJ1-1; D perhaps matches TRBD1 (5 bases). Trimming removed 8 bases at V and 1 base at J, with 11 bases between. The CDR3 length is 12 residues. The germline V gene encodes CDR1 SQVTM and CDR2 ANQGSEA. CDR3 coding DNA: TGCAGCACCCTGGGGGGGAACACTGAAGCTTTCTTT. Translating it yields CSTLGGNTEAFF.

V is TRBV18 and J is TRBJ1-2, with 9 bases matching TRBD1. Trimming took 2 bases from V and 2 from J; bases not matched to a gene: 6. Germline lookup yields CDR1 KGHSH and CDR2 LQKENI. The CDR3 sequence is 16 residues long. CDR3 loop: CASSPEQGALNYGYTF. CDR3 bases: TGTGCCAGCTCACCAGAACAGGGGGCTTTGAACTATGGCTACACCTTC.

V usage is TRBV9 and J usage is TRBJ2-3, with 10 bases fitting TRBD2. The germline V gene has CDR1 SGDLS and CDR2 YYNGEE. There are 16 residues in the CDR3. Trimming cost V 0 bases and J 2 bases; bases outside gene matches: 3. The DNA of the CDR3 is TGTGCCAGCAGCGTAGATAGCGGGAGGCCCACAGATACGCAGTATTTT. This translates into CASSVDSGRPTDTQYF. The entire variable domain, with the rest obtained from reference TRBV9 and TRBJ2-3, is as follows: DSGVTQTPKHLITATGQRVTLRCSPRSGDLSVYWYQQSLDQGLQFLIQYYNGEERAKGNILERFSAQQFPDLHSELNLSSLELGDSALYFCASSVDSGRPTDTQYFGPGTRLTVL.

V usage is TRBV5-1 and J usage is TRBJ2-1; 10 bases match TRBD2. Germline V lookup: CDR1 SGHRS, CDR2 YFSETQ. This CDR3 has 16 amino acids. Unmatched junction bases numbered 10, after V lost 5 bases and J lost 5 bases. CDR3 DNA sequence: TGCGCCAGCAGGTTTTGGAGCGGGAGGGAGAACAATGAGCAGTTCTTC. As protein: CASRFWSGRENNEQFF.

The V call is TRBV7-9, the J call TRBJ1-2, with 7 bases that match TRBD1. The germline V gene encodes CDR1 SEHNR and CDR2 FQNEAQ (reference sequence). This CDR3 has 13 residues. The J segment lost 6 bases and the V segment lost 5 bases, leaving 6 bases of the junction unmatched. Written as DNA, the CDR3 is TGTGCCAGCAGCCTCACAGGGGCGAATGGCTACACCTTC. Translation gives CASSLTGANGYTF.

This clone is labeled as medium-sized. CDR3 in amino acids: CASSYSTGPPYEQYF. CDR3 DNA sequence: TGTGCCAGCAGTTACTCGACAGGGCCTCCTTACGAGCAGTACTTC. V and J are TRBV6-5 and TRBJ2-7; TRBD1 matches 7 bases. The CDR3 runs to 15 residues. Germline CDR1 and CDR2: MNHEY and SVGAGI. The J segment lost 4 bases and the V segment lost 0 bases, leaving 6 bases of the junction unmatched.

This rearrangement joins TRBV5-1 to TRBJ2-7; 8 nucleotides align to TRBD2. The CDR3 is 14 amino acids. The germline gives CDR1 SGHRS, CDR2 YFSETQ. J gave up 3 bases and V 4 bases, and 6 bases lay outside the gene matches. The CDR3 region is CASSRTSLVYEQYF. CDR3 nucleotides: TGCGCCAGCAGCAGGACTAGCTTGGTCTACGAGCAGTACTTC.

The chain is built from TRBV4-3 and TRBJ1-4; D not certain. Trimming shortened V by 0 bases and J by 2 bases, and 10 bases separated the two germline ends. The CDR3 length is 16 residues. Per the germline V gene, CDR1 is LGHNA and CDR2 is YSLEER. CDR3 in amino acids: CASSQEGGRTNEKLFF. CDR3 DNA sequence: TGCGCCAGCAGCCAAGAAGGAGGCCGTACTAATGAAAAACTGTTTTTT.

This clone was seen a few times. The rearrangement joins TRBV5-1 to TRBJ1-4; D perhaps matches TRBD1 (5 bases). Trimming cost V 4 bases and J 8 bases, with 15 bases left between them. Germline V gene data show CDR1 as SGHRS and CDR2 as YFSETQ. CDR3 length: 14 amino acids. The CDR3 region is CASSTQGLGEKLFF. The CDR3 DNA reads as TGCGCCAGCAGCACCCAGGGTCTAGGGGAAAAACTGTTTTTT.

The chain links TRBV6-1 to TRBJ1-2; no clear D. The CDR3 is 14 residues long. V was trimmed by 2 bases and J by 8 bases, leaving 15 bases between them. CDR1 and CDR2 (germline): MNHNS, SASEGT. CDR3 residues: CASSERSVRLGYTF. The CDR3 nucleotides are TGTGCCAGCAGTGAACGGTCGGTCCGTTTGGGCTACACCTTC.

V gene TRBV6-2 or TRBV6-3 combines with J gene TRBJ2-5; 7 positions agree with TRBD1. Germline-derived CDR1 and CDR2 are MNHEY and SVGEGT. The CDR3 sequence is 17 residues long. V shed 5 bases and J 2 bases; nucleotides not matched to a gene: 14. CDR3 region: CASSNGQGVGPQETQYF. The CDR3 coding sequence is TGTGCCAGCAGTAACGGGCAGGGGGTCGGACCGCAAGAGACCCAGTACTTC.

This sequence joins TRBV10-3 and TRBJ1-1, with unresolved D. Germline assignment: CDR1 ENHRY and CDR2 SYGVKD. The V end lost 4 bases, the J end lost 1 base, and 10 bases lay between the germline ends. This CDR3 is built from 14 residues. The CDR3 sequence is CAISVTKENTEAFF. In DNA form, the CDR3 reads TGTGCCATCAGTGTAACTAAGGAGAACACTGAAGCTTTCTTT.

This chain links TRBV4-3 with TRBJ2-7; 10 bases map to TRBD2. The CDR3 extends over 19 amino acids. V trimming: 1 base; J trimming: 0 bases; junction bases outside the gene matches: 12. In germline, CDR1 is LGHNA, CDR2 YSLEER. CDR3 amino acids: CASSQGASGRPYSSYEQYF. In nucleotides, the CDR3 is TGCGCCAGCAGCCAAGGGGCTAGCGGGAGACCCTATAGCTCCTACGAGCAGTACTTC.

The V and J genes are TRBV28 and TRBJ2-1; 10 bases agree with TRBD2. The CDR3 contains 16 residues. V lost 5 bases, J lost 6 bases, and 10 bases stayed unmatched. CDR1 MDHEN and CDR2 SYDVKM come from the germline V gene. CDR3 nucleotides: TGTGCCAGCAGTCCCGTTGTGACTAGCGGGCGCAATGAGCAGTTCTTC. This encodes CASSPVVTSGRNEQFF.

The chain carries TRBV4-3 and TRBJ2-3; D may be TRBD2 (5 bases). The CDR3 has 15 residues. Deletions cut 1 base from V and 4 bases from J, with 12 bases between. CDR1 and CDR2 from the germline V gene are LGHNA and YSLEER. CDR3 sequence: CASSQATSYSDTQYF. CDR3 in DNA: TGCGCCAGCAGCCAAGCCACTAGTTATTCAGATACGCAGTATTTT.

The V call is TRBV6-5, the J call TRBJ1-5, with D perhaps matching TRBD1 (5 bases). The germline CDR1 and CDR2 sequences are MNHEY and SVGAGI. The CDR3 is 15 amino acids. The V end was cut by 8 bases, the J end by 2 bases, with 16 bases between. The CDR3 here is CASSDARARNQPQHF. For the CDR3, the DNA is TGTGCCAGCTCTGACGCCAGGGCTCGCAATCAGCCCCAGCATTTT.